Shown below are 16 T cell receptor beta chains from a single sample sequenced in a study of identical twins. TCRdb re-analysed the 5' RACE reads in MiXCR, keeping a single row per CDR3 protein. Of a few hundred thousand distinct CDR3 sequences listed, approximately 12% are singletons. These data were likewise used in another study, on yellow fever vaccine responses in identical twins.

Sequenced material: memory (CD45RO+) T cells sorted from blood. Source of these receptors: a woman aged 18-29 years in good health.

This clonotype was seen a few times. CDR3 sequence: CASSTSSGSPNEQYF. In DNA form, the CDR3 reads TGTGCCAGCAGTACCTCAAGTGGCAGTCCCAACGAGCAGTACTTC. The chain employs TRBV28 and TRBJ2-7; D uncertain. This CDR3 has 15 amino acids. Germline V lookup: CDR1 MDHEN, CDR2 SYDVKM. V was trimmed by 5 bases and J by 5 bases, leaving 19 bases between them.

The table lists this clonotype with many counts. V and J are TRBV6-4 and TRBJ2-3; TRBD1 agrees at 8 bases. The CDR3 runs to 17 residues. The V and J ends lost 3 bases and 1 base, in that order; junction bases with no gene match: 9. Germline assignment: CDR1 MRHNA and CDR2 SNTAGT. CDR3: CASSDKPTGDGTDTQYF. CDR3 in DNA: TGTGCCAGCAGTGATAAACCGACAGGGGACGGCACAGATACGCAGTATTTT.

The chain employs TRBV27 and TRBJ2-7; 7 bases map to TRBD2. The CDR3 runs to 15 residues. In germline, CDR1 is MNHEY, CDR2 SMNVEV (reference sequence). J lost 7 bases, V lost 2 bases, and 11 bases had no gene match. CDR3 protein: CASSLIGFGGGEQYF. The CDR3 DNA is TGTGCCAGCAGTTTAATCGGCTTTGGGGGGGGTGAGCAGTACTTC.

This clonotype was found a few times. The chain joins TRBV3-1 to TRBJ2-2, with D perhaps TRBD2 (6 bases). V was cut by 1 base and J by 6 bases, with 12 bases left in between. Germline V CDR1 and CDR2: LGHDT, YNNKEL (reference sequence). CDR3 size: 15 residues. The CDR3 loop is CASSQVTGGSGELFF. In DNA, the CDR3 is TGTGCCAGCAGCCAAGTCACCGGGGGATCCGGGGAGCTGTTTTTT.

The V call is TRBV24-1, the J call TRBJ2-3; the match to TRBD1 covers 7 bases. The V gene's germline CDR1 is KGHDR and CDR2 SFDVKD. This CDR3 region has 17 residues. J lost 2 bases, V lost 4 bases, and 11 bases had no gene match. Here the CDR3 reads CATSDPTTGSTTDTQYF. The DNA for the CDR3 is TGTGCCACCAGTGACCCGACGACAGGGTCCACCACAGATACGCAGTATTTT.

This clonotype was counted between two and nine times. The genes are TRBV28 and TRBJ2-5; no clear D gene. The CDR3 length is 11 residues. Trimming pared 3 bases from V and 9 bases from J, leaving 8 bases between. Per the germline V gene, CDR1 is MDHEN and CDR2 is SYDVKM. The CDR3 here is CASSFFQAQYF. CDR3 nucleotides: TGTGCCAGCAGTTTCTTCCAGGCCCAGTACTTC.

In its sample, this clonotype was seen a few times. This sequence joins TRBV10-3 and TRBJ2-5, with TRBD1 matching 7 bases. The germline CDR1 and CDR2 sequences are ENHRY and SYGVKD. Germline trimming cut 8 bases from V and 1 base from J; bases unmatched to any gene: 1. This CDR3 contains 12 residues. The CDR3: CAIRDSQETQYF. The DNA for the CDR3 is TGTGCCATCCGGGACAGCCAAGAGACCCAGTACTTC.

In this sample, this clonotype turned up a few times. The chain recombines TRBV27 with TRBJ2-7, with 12 bases aligning to TRBD2. There are 18 residues in the CDR3. Germline loops: CDR1 MNHEY, CDR2 SMNVEV (reference sequence). Losses at the gene ends were 5 bases for V and 2 bases for J; bases not matched to a gene: 13. The CDR3 DNA reads as TGTGCCAGCAGTCCAACAAGACTAGCGGGAGACCCCCCCTACGAGCAGTACTTC. Encoded protein: CASSPTRLAGDPPYEQYF.

The chain links TRBV20-1 to TRBJ2-3; D gene uncertain. Germline CDR1 DFQATT, CDR2 SNEGSKA (reference sequence). The CDR3 has 13 residues. V gave up 6 bases and J gave up 5 bases, with 15 bases separating them. The CDR3 sequence: CSAPTTVGDTQYF. In nucleotides, the CDR3 is TGCAGTGCGCCAACTACGGTGGGAGATACGCAGTATTTT.

This chain links TRBV19 with TRBJ2-6, with TRBD1 identical over 11 bases. CDR3 size: 18 residues. Germline V gives CDR1 LNHDA, CDR2 SQIVND (reference sequence). J gave up 4 bases and V 8 bases, and 13 bases lay outside the gene matches. For the CDR3, the DNA is TGTGCCAGTCACGCCCGGGACAGGGGGAAGTCCGGGGCCAACGTCCTGACTTTC. Translation: CASHARDRGKSGANVLTF. The full variable domain, its missing parts supplied by reference TRBV19 and TRBJ2-6, is DGGITQSPKYLFRKEGQNVTLSCEQNLNHDAMYWYRQDPGQGLRLIYYSQIVNDFQKGDIAEGYSVSREKKESFPLTVTSAQKNPTAFYLCASHARDRGKSGANVLTFGAGSRLTVL.

V usage is TRBV6-4 and J usage is TRBJ2-1; tentatively, D is TRBD2 (5 bases). The V and J ends lost 0 bases and 6 bases respectively, with 15 bases between them. Germline CDR1 and CDR2: MRHNA and SNTAGT. CDR3 length equals 16 residues. CDR3 protein: CASSDSGGSLSNEQFF. In DNA form, the CDR3 reads TGTGCCAGCAGTGACTCAGGTGGGAGCCTTAGCAATGAGCAGTTCTTC.

This clonotype was seen only a few times. The DNA for the CDR3 is TGTGCCAGCAGCGTAACGGACAGCCTCTACAATGAGCAGTTCTTC. As protein: CASSVTDSLYNEQFF. V usage is TRBV9 and J usage is TRBJ2-1, with a tentative D call TRBD1 (6 bases). Per germline, CDR1 SGDLS and CDR2 YYNGEE. V shed 1 base and J shed 3 bases, with 11 bases lying between them. This CDR3 comprises 15 residues.

This clonotype has more than one count but fewer than ten. CDR3 region: CSASPLPLAAAKNIQYF. In DNA, the CDR3 is TGCAGTGCTAGTCCCCTACCTCTAGCGGCAGCCAAAAACATTCAGTACTTC. The V and J genes are TRBV20-1 and TRBJ2-4; TRBD2 matches at 7 bases. CDR3 length: 17 residues. Per the germline V gene, CDR1 is DFQATT and CDR2 is SNEGSKA (reference sequence). Unmatched junction bases numbered 11, after V lost 3 bases and J lost 0 bases.

This clonotype was counted between two and nine times. The V gene is TRBV20-1, the J gene TRBJ2-1, with TRBD2 identical over 8 bases. The junction had 8 bases not matched to a gene; V was cut back by 0 bases and J by 4 bases. CDR1 is DFQATT, CDR2 SNEGSKA, per germline (reference sequence). The CDR3 is 16 residues long. Here the CDR3 reads CSARDFRAGAYNEQFF. The CDR3 nucleotides read TGCAGTGCTAGAGATTTCCGAGCGGGAGCGTACAATGAGCAGTTCTTC.

The genes are TRBV20-1 and TRBJ1-4, with TRBD1 identical over 7 bases. This CDR3 is 13 amino acids long. Per germline, CDR1 DFQATT and CDR2 SNEGSKA (reference sequence). V lost 3 bases to trimming and J lost 13 bases; unmatched junction nucleotides: 11. CDR3 sequence (DNA): TGCAGTGCTAGCGATCCCTTACAGGGGATACTGTTTTTT. This gives the protein CSASDPLQGILFF.

This clonotype was found a few times. The rearrangement links TRBV12-3 or TRBV12-4 to TRBJ1-4, with TRBD1 matching 9 bases. The CDR3 covers 14 residues. J lost 8 bases, V lost 5 bases, and 6 bases had no gene match. CDR3 amino acids: CASSLRQGDEKLFF. CDR3 nucleotide sequence: TGTGCCAGCAGTCTTAGACAGGGGGACGAAAAACTGTTTTTT.